The 20 T cell receptor beta chains listed next were all sequenced from one sample in a study of T-cell reconstitution after alpha-beta-depleted transplantation in children. The TCRbeta library was prepared with unique molecular identifiers. TCRdb reanalysed the PCR reads using MiXCR and keeps one entry per CDR3 protein. The sample holds hundreds of thousands of distinct CDR3 sequences, roughly 17% seen once. Sequenced material: PBMCs from the stem cell graft donor, taken from the stem cell graft. The receptors come from a human donor who donated a stem cell graft to a child with acute myeloid leukemia.

This rearrangement joins TRBV7-9 to TRBJ1-2; D is undetermined. There are 13 residues in the CDR3. Trimming removed 1 base at V and 4 bases at J, with 7 bases between. Germline V gives CDR1 SEHNR, CDR2 FQNEAQ (reference sequence). The CDR3 DNA reads TGTGCCAGCAGCTTAGTTTCAAGCTATGGCTACACCTTC. Amino acids: CASSLVSSYGYTF.

This clonotype was seen a few times. The V gene is TRBV15, the J gene TRBJ2-1; 10 bases map to TRBD2. CDR1 and CDR2 from the germline V gene are LNHNV and YYDKDF (reference sequence). The CDR3 contains 16 residues. Germline trimming cut 4 bases from V and 3 bases from J; bases unmatched to any gene: 6. CDR3 in amino acids: CATSNRAGGVYNEQFF. CDR3 nucleotides: TGTGCCACCAGCAACAGAGCGGGGGGGGTCTACAATGAGCAGTTCTTC.

A few counts support this clonotype. V usage is TRBV12-3 or TRBV12-4 and J usage is TRBJ2-3, with a weak D call TRBD1 (5 bases). The CDR3 covers 14 residues. The germline V and J ends were trimmed by 3 bases and 1 base, with 8 bases remaining between them. CDR3 sequence: CASSFKGRTDTQYF. The CDR3 nucleotides read TGTGCCAGCAGTTTTAAGGGGCGCACAGATACGCAGTATTTT.

A note on this clonotype: Being one base from a much bigger clone, this may be a read error. V and J are TRBV29-1 and TRBJ1-2; D call uncertain. V lost 4 bases and J 0 bases, leaving 9 bases between the germline ends. CDR1 SQVTM and CDR2 ANQGSEA come from the germline V gene. CDR3 length: 13 residues. The CDR3 region has the DNA TGCAGCGTTGGTGTAGCCCCTAACTATGGCTACACCTTC. Translating gives CSVGVAPNYGYTF.

V is TRBV27 and J is TRBJ1-2; 9 bases align to TRBD1. The CDR3 loop spans 19 amino acids. J was trimmed by 3 bases and V by 6 bases; bases with no gene match: 20. Germline assignment: CDR1 MNHEY and CDR2 SMNVEV (reference sequence). The CDR3 nucleotides read TGTGCCAGCAGCGAAGGGACAGGGAAACCCCCTCGGCGGGACTATGGCTACACCTTC. Protein: CASSEGTGKPPRRDYGYTF.

This clonotype was observed a handful of times. The rearrangement joins TRBV28 to TRBJ2-1, with a tentative D call TRBD1 (5 bases). V was pared by 5 bases and J by 4 bases, with 12 bases between. Germline values: CDR1 MDHEN, CDR2 SYDVKM. The CDR3 consists of 14 residues. The CDR3 is CASSRGPPYNEQFF. The CDR3 nucleotides read TGTGCCAGCAGTAGGGGTCCCCCTTACAATGAGCAGTTCTTC.

This clonotype was counted between two and nine times. The genes are TRBV10-2 and TRBJ1-4; tentative D call: TRBD1 (5 bases). The CDR3 sequence is 14 residues long. Trimming took 0 bases from V and 8 from J, leaving 10 bases between them. Per the germline V gene, CDR1 is WSHSY and CDR2 is SAAADI. The CDR3 is CASSESEGREKLFF. The DNA of the CDR3 is TGCGCCAGCAGTGAGTCTGAGGGGAGAGAAAAACTGTTTTTT.

Turning to this clonotype: A read error may be the cause here, since a much bigger clone is one base away. This chain joins TRBV29-1 and TRBJ2-6; 8 nucleotides agree with TRBD1. Per the germline V gene, CDR1 is SQVTM and CDR2 is ANQGSEA. CDR3 length: 15 amino acids. V dropped 3 bases and J dropped 2; count of bases not matched to a gene: 3. For the CDR3, the DNA is TGCAGCGTTGATTTACAGGGGGCTGGGGCCAACGTCCTGACTTTC. Protein sequence: CSVDLQGAGANVLTF.

The table lists this clonotype with a few counts. The V and J genes are TRBV20-1 and TRBJ1-2; weak D call: TRBD1 (6 bases). From germline, CDR1 is DFQATT and CDR2 SNEGSKA (reference sequence). This CDR3 comprises 12 residues. Between the trimmed V and J ends, which lost 3 bases and 6 bases, there was a span of 11 bases. In DNA, the CDR3 is TGCAGTGCTAGTCGGGGGGGGCATGGCTACACCTTC. Protein: CSASRGGHGYTF.

This clonotype was seen at least ten times. The genes are TRBV29-1 and TRBJ2-5, with TRBD2 matching 7 bases. The CDR3 spans 18 residues. Germline assignment: CDR1 SQVTM and CDR2 ANQGSEA. With 7 bases clipped from V and 2 bases from J, the junction kept 22 bases outside the gene matches. The CDR3, as DNA: TGCAGCGGGACTCCCTCGGGTGAGGCTAGCGGACCTCAAGAGACCCAGTACTTC. Its translation: CSGTPSGEASGPQETQYF. The full variable domain, with the rest looked up from reference TRBV29-1 and TRBJ2-5, is SAVISQKPSRDICQRGTSLTIQCQVDSQVTMMFWYRQQPGQSLTLIATANQGSEATYESGFVIDKFPISRPNLTFSTLTVSNMSPEDSSIYLCSGTPSGEASGPQETQYFGPGTRLLVL.

This chain connects TRBV7-2 to TRBJ2-5, with D perhaps matching TRBD1 (6 bases). Germline CDR1 SGHTA, CDR2 FQGNSA. This CDR3 comprises 14 residues. Trimming left V 0 bases short and J 5 bases short, with 10 bases between. This CDR3 is CASSLAWGRETQYF. CDR3 in DNA: TGTGCCAGCAGCTTAGCTTGGGGGCGGGAGACCCAGTACTTC.

This chain joins TRBV5-1 and TRBJ2-3; a weak D match, TRBD2 (5 bases). This CDR3 has 15 amino acids. Germline CDR1 is SGHRS and CDR2 is YFSETQ. V lost 1 base and J 0 bases, leaving 9 bases between the germline ends. CDR3 loop: CASSLFWTSTDTQYF. The CDR3 nucleotides read TGCGCCAGCAGCTTGTTTTGGACTAGCACAGATACGCAGTATTTT.

A few counts support this clonotype. V and J are TRBV7-9 and TRBJ1-1; D not resolved. Deletions cut 5 bases from V and 5 bases from J, with 9 bases between. Germline CDR1 and CDR2: SEHNR and FQNEAQ (reference sequence). This CDR3 spans 12 amino acids. The CDR3 DNA reads TGTGCCAGCAGCCCCCCCAAAACTGAAGCTTTCTTT. It specifies CASSPPKTEAFF.

This clonotype came up a few times. The chain employs TRBV21-1 and TRBJ2-7; TRBD1 reflects the table's D call only, with no check against the DNA. TRBV21-1 is noted as a pseudogene. This CDR3 has 19 amino acids. The CDR3 loop is CASSKSSPGDRDRGYEQYV. Here the CDR3 DNA reads TGTGCCAGCAGCAAAAGTAGTCCCGGCGACCGGGACAGGGGCTACGAGCAGTACGTC.

The sample holds a few counts of this clonotype. The chain couples TRBV29-1 to TRBJ1-5; a weak D match, TRBD1 (6 bases). The V gene lost 4 bases and the J gene lost 5 bases, with 9 bases spanning the gap. From germline, CDR1 is SQVTM and CDR2 ANQGSEA. The CDR3 covers 12 residues. Written as DNA, the CDR3 is TGCAGCGTTGGACAGGCTGATCAGCCCCAGCATTTT. This sequence encodes CSVGQADQPQHF. The complete variable domain, with remaining parts taken from reference TRBV29-1 and TRBJ1-5, reads SAVISQKPSRDICQRGTSLTIQCQVDSQVTMMFWYRQQPGQSLTLIATANQGSEATYESGFVIDKFPISRPNLTFSTLTVSNMSPEDSSIYLCSVGQADQPQHFGDGTRLSIL.

Only a few counts were recorded for this clonotype. The chain is built from TRBV25-1 and TRBJ1-2, with a possible D match to TRBD1 (6 bases). This CDR3 is 13 amino acids long. The V end was cut by 2 bases, the J end by 8 bases, with 12 bases between. Germline V lookup: CDR1 MGHDK, CDR2 SYGVNS. CDR3 bases: TGTGCCAGCAGTGAAGGGGGCGCTGGGGGCTACACCTTC. The encoded protein is CASSEGGAGGYTF.

The rearrangement links TRBV5-1 to TRBJ1-2; TRBD1 matches 9 bases. In germline, CDR1 is SGHRS, CDR2 YFSETQ. CDR3 size: 13 residues. J gave up 2 bases and V 10 bases, and 6 bases lay outside the gene matches. Written as DNA, the CDR3 is TGCGCCTGCACAGGGGGCCCGAACTATGGCTACACCTTC. Amino acids: CACTGGPNYGYTF.

V is TRBV5-1 and J is TRBJ2-7; no clear D. V was shortened by 3 bases and J by 0 bases, with 13 bases between the two germline ends. This CDR3 is 15 amino acids long. From germline, CDR1 is SGHRS and CDR2 YFSETQ. The CDR3 coding sequence is TGCGCCAGCAGCTCAGGCGGAACAGTCTCCTACGAGCAGTACTTC. Its translation: CASSSGGTVSYEQYF.

The CDR3 loop reads CSVQGGTGELFF. For the CDR3, the DNA is TGCAGCGTTCAAGGGGGAACCGGGGAGCTGTTTTTT. The rearrangement uses TRBV29-1 and TRBJ2-2, with D perhaps TRBD1 (6 bases). This CDR3 has 12 residues. Trimming shortened V by 5 bases and J by 5 bases, and 9 bases separated the two germline ends. Germline V CDR1 and CDR2: SQVTM, ANQGSEA.

This clonotype was found a few times. V usage is TRBV3-1 and J usage is TRBJ2-5; D unresolved. The CDR3 sequence is 14 residues long. Germline V CDR1 and CDR2: LGHDT, YNNKEL (reference sequence). The V and J ends lost 3 bases and 2 bases respectively, with 10 bases between them. CDR3 in amino acids: CASSHANRQETQYF. In nucleotides, the CDR3 is TGTGCCAGCAGCCATGCGAACAGACAAGAGACCCAGTACTTC.